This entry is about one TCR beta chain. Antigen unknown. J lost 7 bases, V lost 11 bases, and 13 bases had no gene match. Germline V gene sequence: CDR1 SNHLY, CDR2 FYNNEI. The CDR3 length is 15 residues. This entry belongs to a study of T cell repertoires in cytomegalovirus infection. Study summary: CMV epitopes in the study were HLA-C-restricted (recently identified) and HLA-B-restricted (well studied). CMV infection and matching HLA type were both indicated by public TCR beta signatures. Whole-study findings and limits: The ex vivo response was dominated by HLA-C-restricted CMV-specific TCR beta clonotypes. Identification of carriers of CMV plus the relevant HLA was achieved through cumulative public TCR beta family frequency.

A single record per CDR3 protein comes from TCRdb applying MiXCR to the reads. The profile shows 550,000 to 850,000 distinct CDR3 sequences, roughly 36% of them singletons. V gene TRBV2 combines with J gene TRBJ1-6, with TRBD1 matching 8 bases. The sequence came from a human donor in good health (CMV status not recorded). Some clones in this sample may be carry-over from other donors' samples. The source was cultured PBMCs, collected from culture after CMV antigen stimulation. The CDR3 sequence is CAFARDRSLNSPLHF. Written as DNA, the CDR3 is TGTGCCTTCGCACGGGACAGGTCCTTAAATTCACCCCTCCACTTT.